These 21 T cell receptor beta chains were all obtained from the same sample, sequenced in a study of CD8 T cells in ankylosing spondylitis. These TCRs' antigens remain unknown. Study conclusions and caveats: Seemingly distinctive of ankylosing spondylitis blood was a TCR beta motif formed by eight highly homologous variants.

TCRdb re-analysed the 5' RACE reads in MiXCR, keeping a single row per CDR3 protein. The table has roughly 450,000 distinct CDR3 sequences, 25% to 30% seen once. Sequences were obtained from blood, either unsorted or a sorted T cell fraction (not recorded which). These receptors all come from a male donor with ankylosing spondylitis.

This clonotype was seen many times. This sequence joins TRBV5-1 and TRBJ1-2; no reliable D call. Germline V CDR1 and CDR2: SGHRS, YFSETQ. The CDR3 totals 14 residues. Trimming stripped 4 bases from V and 0 bases from J, with 10 bases between. CDR3 in DNA: TGCGCCAGCAGCCTATATGGAGCTAACTATGGCTACACCTTC. This gives the protein CASSLYGANYGYTF.

This chain connects TRBV12-3 or TRBV12-4 to TRBJ2-1; 10 bases are shared with TRBD2. The CDR3 totals 15 residues. The trim removed 8 bases at V and 2 bases at J, leaving 6 bases unmatched. The CDR3, as DNA: TGTGCCAGCTTACTAGCGGGATTTGCCTACAATGAGCAGTTCTTC. Translating gives CASLLAGFAYNEQFF.

There are a few counts of this clonotype. The V gene is TRBV7-2, the J gene TRBJ1-2; possibly TRBD1 for D (5 bases). V was shortened by 7 bases and J by 5 bases, with 17 bases between the two germline ends. CDR1 SGHTA and CDR2 FQGNSA come from the germline V gene. The CDR3 consists of 14 residues. The CDR3 coding sequence is TGTGCCAGCACCCCTAGACAGACCGGTTATGGCTACACCTTC. Its protein product is CASTPRQTGYGYTF.

This clonotype was observed many times. The chain carries TRBV5-1 and TRBJ2-3; the D is unclear. This CDR3 contains 15 residues. Germline lookup yields CDR1 SGHRS and CDR2 YFSETQ. Trimming shortened V by 5 bases and J by 2 bases, and 15 bases separated the two germline ends. The CDR3 bases are TGCGCCAGCAGTAAAACGCCGACCCTCACAGATACGCAGTATTTT. It codes for CASSKTPTLTDTQYF.

This clonotype was seen more than once but under ten times. CDR3 sequence: CASSPNGQGSDEQFF. CDR3 in DNA: TGTGCCAGCTCACCAAATGGACAGGGGTCGGATGAGCAGTTCTTC. The genes are TRBV18 and TRBJ2-1, with 9 bases fitting TRBD1. CDR1 and CDR2 from the germline V gene are KGHSH and LQKENI. There are 15 residues in the CDR3. V trimming: 2 bases; J trimming: 8 bases; junction bases outside the gene matches: 7. The full variable domain, in which reference TRBV18 and TRBJ2-1 provide the parts outside the CDR3, is NAGVMQNPRHLVRRRGQEARLRCSPMKGHSHVYWYRQLPEEGLKFMVYLQKENIIDESGMPKERFSAEFPKEGPSILRIQQVVRGDSAAYFCASSPNGQGSDEQFFGPGTRLTVL.

With regard to this clonotype: A junction end diverges from the germline sequence, so it may reflect a read error. The rearrangement uses TRBV12-3 or TRBV12-4 and TRBJ2-7; TRBD1 matches at 7 bases. CDR3 size: 13 residues. The CDR3 protein is CASSFADQGEQHF. CDR3 in DNA: TGTGCCAGCAGTTTCGCGGACCAGGGGGAGCAGCACTTC.

J is TRBJ2-7 and V is TRBV29-1; D gene uncertain. Germline loops: CDR1 SQVTM, CDR2 ANQGSEA. The V and J ends lost 8 bases and 3 bases respectively, with 17 bases between them. The CDR3 contains 13 residues. The CDR3 DNA reads as TGCAGCCTCTCACCTTTGCGGATCTACGAGCAGTACGTC. It yields the protein CSLSPLRIYEQYV.

The V and J genes are TRBV7-8 and TRBJ1-1; D is undetermined. Germline V CDR1 and CDR2: SGHVS, FQNEAQ. The V gene lost 3 bases and the J gene lost 5 bases, with 10 bases spanning the gap. The CDR3 runs to 13 residues. The CDR3 is CASSFTPGTEAFF. CDR3 in DNA: TGTGCCAGCAGCTTCACACCGGGGACTGAAGCTTTCTTT.

The J gene is TRBJ2-3, the V gene TRBV3-1; D not resolved. This CDR3 is 15 amino acids long. V was pared by 2 bases and J by 0 bases, with 9 bases between. CDR1 and CDR2 from the germline V gene are LGHDT and YNNKEL (reference sequence). The CDR3 coding sequence is TGTGCCAGCAGCCAACGGCTTCTTAGCACAGATACGCAGTATTTT. This gives the protein CASSQRLLSTDTQYF.

This chain joins TRBV12-3 or TRBV12-4 and TRBJ1-2, with no clear D. The CDR3 covers 13 residues. V lost 7 bases, J lost 8 bases, and 17 bases lay in between. CDR3 nucleotides: TGTGCCAGCACCCCGATACTCCAAGCGGGCTACACCTTC. It codes for CASTPILQAGYTF.

The table lists this clonotype with a few counts. For the CDR3, the DNA is TGTGCCAGCGGTGGACTAGCGGGAGTGAATGAGCAGTTCTTC. The encoded protein is CASGGLAGVNEQFF. The chain couples TRBV12-3 or TRBV12-4 to TRBJ2-1, with 13 positions matching TRBD2. J gave up 7 bases and V 8 bases, and 5 bases lay outside the gene matches. The CDR3 has 14 residues.

This clonotype occurred a few times. The rearrangement uses TRBV20-1 and TRBJ1-1; weak D call: TRBD1 (5 bases). CDR1 DFQATT and CDR2 SNEGSKA come from the germline V gene (reference sequence). The CDR3 consists of 13 residues. The CDR3, as DNA: TGCAGCGGACCGGGACTGATGAACACTGAAGCTTTCTTT. Protein sequence: CSGPGLMNTEAFF.

The rearrangement joins TRBV6-2 or TRBV6-3 to TRBJ2-1; 16 bases are shared with TRBD2. The CDR3 loop spans 18 amino acids. J was trimmed by 4 bases and V by 2 bases; bases with no gene match: 5. CDR1 and CDR2 (germline): MNHEY, SVGEGT. For the CDR3, the DNA is TGTGCCAGCAGTTACCCGGGGACTAGCGGGAGGGGGTACAATGAGCAGTTCTTC. It translates to CASSYPGTSGRGYNEQFF.

The J gene is TRBJ2-7, the V gene TRBV18, with D possibly matching TRBD2 (6 bases). The CDR3 covers 14 residues. Germline lookup yields CDR1 KGHSH and CDR2 LQKENI. Trimming removed 3 bases from V and 0 bases from J, with 9 bases in between. Here the CDR3 DNA reads TGTGCCAGCTCACCGGGACTGCTCTCCTACGAGCAGTACGTC. Translating it yields CASSPGLLSYEQYV.

The chain has TRBV19 and TRBJ1-5, with unresolved D. The length of the CDR3 is 16 residues. Per germline, CDR1 LNHDA and CDR2 SQIVND (reference sequence). Trimming removed 5 bases from V and 2 bases from J, with 16 bases in between. CDR3 DNA sequence: TGTGCCAGTAGTCCTAGACCTAATTCGGGCAATCAGCCCCAGCATTTT. It encodes CASSPRPNSGNQPQHF.

The V and J genes are TRBV7-2 and TRBJ2-4; tentatively, D is TRBD2 (5 bases). V was trimmed by 5 bases and J by 3 bases, leaving 17 bases between them. Germline assignment: CDR1 SGHTA and CDR2 FQGNSA. CDR3 length: 16 residues. In DNA form, the CDR3 reads TGTGCCAGCAGCACCCGACTATCTTATAGCAAAAACATTCAGTACTTC. Its protein product is CASSTRLSYSKNIQYF. The complete variable domain, with remaining parts taken from reference TRBV7-2 and TRBJ2-4, reads GAGVSQSPSNKVTEKGKDVELRCDPISGHTALYWYRQSLGQGLEFLIYFQGNSAPDKSGLPSDRFSAERTGGSVSTLTIQRTQQEDSAVYLCASSTRLSYSKNIQYFGAGTRLSVL.

This clonotype was observed a few times. The CDR3 bases are TGCAGTGCTAGACCTCTAGCTGCTACTAGCACAGATACGCAGTATTTT. Translated: CSARPLAATSTDTQYF. The rearrangement uses TRBV20-1 and TRBJ2-3; D perhaps matches TRBD2 (5 bases). The germline CDR1 and CDR2 sequences are DFQATT and SNEGSKA (reference sequence). The V end lost 2 bases, the J end lost 0 bases, and 15 bases lay between the germline ends. CDR3 length equals 16 residues.

V gene TRBV5-1 combines with J gene TRBJ2-5; D is unresolved. Trimming took off 7 bases at V and 0 bases at J, with 13 bases between the two ends. Germline CDR1 reads SGHRS; CDR2 reads YFSETQ. This CDR3 comprises 14 residues. The CDR3 reads CASATQWYQETQYF. CDR3 DNA: TGCGCCAGCGCTACTCAATGGTACCAAGAGACCCAGTACTTC.

This clonotype was detected a few times. The CDR3 DNA follows: TGCGCCAGCAGCTCCCTGACGGGTAGAGAGGGGGAGCAGTACTTC. Its protein product is CASSSLTGREGEQYF. The chain is built from TRBV5-1 and TRBJ2-7; D may match TRBD1 or TRBD2 (5 bases each). The CDR3 length is 15 residues. Germline-derived CDR1 and CDR2 are SGHRS and YFSETQ. V lost 3 bases, J lost 7 bases, and 20 bases lay in between.

The chain joins TRBV29-1 to TRBJ1-1; 7 bases are a match to TRBD1. The CDR3 is 13 amino acids. Germline values: CDR1 SQVTM, CDR2 ANQGSEA. V shed 7 bases, J shed 0 bases, and the junction held 5 bases outside the gene matches. Written as DNA, the CDR3 is TGCAGCGCCTGGGACAGAGTGAACACTGAAGCTTTCTTT. Translation: CSAWDRVNTEAFF.

This rearrangement joins TRBV5-1 to TRBJ2-2; a possible D gene is TRBD2 (6 bases). Germline V gene lookup returns CDR1 SGHRS and CDR2 YFSETQ. With 2 bases removed from V and 4 bases from J, the gap between germline ends came to 12 bases. The CDR3 contains 15 residues. The DNA of the CDR3 is TGCGCCAGCAGCTTCCGGGGGTACGGCACCGGGGAGCTGTTTTTT. Protein sequence: CASSFRGYGTGELFF.